The 9 T cell receptor beta chains below all came from one sample that was sequenced in a study of blood T cell repertoires in COVID-19. The protocol was immunoSEQ multiplex PCR, while the TCRdb copy is restricted to in-frame clones and leaves out a portion. The profile shows about 670,000 clones, 90% of them singletons. Input material: peripheral blood. The receptors come from a woman between 18 and 29 years old with acute or convalescent COVID-19.

The genes are TRBV5-8 and TRBJ2-6, with unresolved D. The CDR3 consists of 15 residues. V lost 4 bases to trimming and J lost 4 bases, with 12 bases between them. Germline V CDR1 and CDR2: SGHTS, YDEGEE. The CDR3 coding sequence is TGTGCCAGCAGCCGAAGACTCTCAGGGGCCAACGTCCTGACTTTC. This codes for CASSRRLSGANVLTF.

The chain has TRBV20-1 and TRBJ2-7, with 9 bases matching TRBD1. The trim removed 5 bases at V and 6 bases at J, leaving 2 bases unmatched. The CDR3 runs to 11 residues. The germline CDR1 and CDR2 sequences are DFQATT and SNEGSKA (reference sequence). CDR3 amino acids: CSASDRGEQYF. DNA of the CDR3: TGCAGTGCTTCGGACAGGGGCGAGCAGTACTTC.

The chain combines TRBV4-3 with TRBJ2-2; D is uncertain. The CDR3 covers 15 residues. Germline values: CDR1 LGHNA, CDR2 YSLEER. The V gene lost 0 bases and the J gene lost 7 bases, with 12 bases spanning the gap. The CDR3: CASSQDLLASGELFF. The CDR3 nucleotides are TGCGCCAGCAGCCAAGATCTTCTGGCAAGCGGGGAGCTGTTTTTT.

The chain uses TRBV4-2 and TRBJ2-5; D gene uncertain. CDR1 and CDR2 (germline): LGHNA, YNFKEQ. This CDR3 is built from 13 residues. V dropped 0 bases and J dropped 3 bases, with 5 bases sitting between them. CDR3 DNA sequence: TGTGCCAGCAGCCAAGAGGCAAAAGAGACCCAGTACTTC. As protein: CASSQEAKETQYF.

This clone was seen more than once but under ten times. Additional DNA sequences in this sample encode the identical CDR3. The chain combines TRBV5-1 with TRBJ1-3; D not resolved. Germline V gene data show CDR1 as SGHRS and CDR2 as YFSETQ. CDR3 length: 14 amino acids. The V gene lost 0 bases and the J gene lost 4 bases, with 8 bases spanning the gap. In DNA form, the CDR3 reads TGCGCCAGCAGCTTGGGTCAGGCCGGAAACACCATATATTTT. Residues: CASSLGQAGNTIYF. The whole variable domain, filled in from reference TRBV5-1 and TRBJ1-3, reads KAGVTQTPRYLIKTRGQQVTLSCSPISGHRSVSWYQQTPGQGLQFLFEYFSETQRNKGNFPGRFSGRQFSNSRSEMNVSTLELGDSALYLCASSLGQAGNTIYFGEGSWLTVV.

The genes are TRBV5-1 and TRBJ2-3; TRBD1 agrees at 9 bases. Germline-derived CDR1 and CDR2 are SGHRS and YFSETQ. The CDR3 is made up of 15 amino acids. The V gene end was trimmed by 4 bases and the J gene end by 5 bases; junction bases not matched to a gene: 8. CDR3 loop: CASSPGQGTGDTQYF. The CDR3 bases are TGCGCCAGCAGCCCAGGACAGGGGACCGGAGATACGCAGTATTTT. Full variable domain (remainder filled in from reference TRBV5-1 and TRBJ2-3): KAGVTQTPRYLIKTRGQQVTLSCSPISGHRSVSWYQQTPGQGLQFLFEYFSETQRNKGNFPGRFSGRQFSNSRSEMNVSTLELGDSALYLCASSPGQGTGDTQYFGPGTRLTVL.

This chain uses TRBV12-3 or TRBV12-4 with TRBJ1-2; the D gene is possibly TRBD1 (6 bases). The CDR3 has 13 amino acids. V was clipped by 8 bases and J by 5 bases, with 15 bases between them. The CDR3 reads CASGNGGGYGYTF. DNA for the CDR3: TGTGCCAGCGGTAATGGGGGCGGTTATGGCTACACCTTC.

The V call is TRBV9, the J call TRBJ1-1, with 8 bases aligning to TRBD1. This CDR3 is built from 11 residues. Germline CDR1 is SGDLS and CDR2 is YYNGEE. V gave up 3 bases and J gave up 8 bases; unmatched junction bases: 0. CDR3 residues: CASSGTGEAFF. The CDR3 nucleotides are TGTGCCAGCAGCGGGACAGGGGAAGCTTTCTTT.

The chain uses TRBV30 and TRBJ1-6; 8 positions match TRBD1. This CDR3 comprises 16 residues. Germline V CDR1 and CDR2: GTSNPN, SVGIG (reference sequence). Unmatched junction bases numbered 11, after V lost 1 base and J lost 9 bases. CDR3: CAWSGWARTGLSPLHF. The CDR3 DNA reads as TGTGCCTGGAGTGGGTGGGCCCGGACAGGGCTTTCACCCCTCCACTTT.